A selection of T cell receptor beta chains follows, all from one sample in a study of CD8 T cells in Susac syndrome. Each CDR3 protein is one row after TCRdb ran MiXCR on the immunoSEQ multiplex PCR reads. In the table there are approximately 150,000 distinct CDR3 sequences, approximately 95% of which are singletons. The material sequenced was CD4+ T cells from PBMCs. The receptor set was obtained from a human donor with multiple sclerosis. Each CDR3 is given with its conserved first and last residue. A D gene is named only where the DNA matches it firmly. The size of a clone is reported for some rows only, either as once, few or many, or as a class for expanded clones.

d_gene: TRBD2; v_gene: TRBV6-2/TRBV6-3; abundance: -; j_gene: TRBJ2-2; CDR3aa: CASRPGTSYRELFF; CDR3nt: TGTGCCAGCAGACCCGGGACTAGTTATAGGGAGCTGTTTTTT
d_gene: TRBD2; v_gene: TRBV7-2; abundance: -; j_gene: TRBJ2-7; CDR3aa: CASSFGGGSYEQYF; CDR3nt: TGTGCCAGCAGCTTCGGCGGGGGGTCCTACGAGCAGTACTTC
d_gene: -; v_gene: TRBV3-1; abundance: -; j_gene: TRBJ1-2; CDR3aa: CASSLLSGGYTF; CDR3nt: TGTGCCAGCAGCCTCTTATCAGGCGGCTACACCTTC
d_gene: -; v_gene: TRBV20-1; abundance: -; j_gene: TRBJ1-5; CDR3aa: CSATPRARRYGGSNQPQHF; CDR3nt: TGCAGTGCGACTCCCAGGGCCCGGCGTTATGGAGGGAGCAATCAGCCCCAGCATTTT
d_gene: -; v_gene: TRBV4-1; abundance: -; j_gene: TRBJ2-7; CDR3aa: CASSQDLGGTPYEQYF; CDR3nt: TGCGCCAGCAGCCAAGATCTCGGTGGAACCCCCTACGAGCAGTACTTC
d_gene: TRBD1; v_gene: TRBV27; abundance: -; j_gene: TRBJ1-2; CDR3aa: CASSFGTGGYYGYTF; CDR3nt: TGTGCCAGCAGTTTCGGGACAGGGGGCTACTATGGCTACACCTTC
d_gene: -; v_gene: TRBV7-8; abundance: once; j_gene: TRBJ1-5; CDR3aa: CASVLGSRGNQPQHF; CDR3nt: TGTGCCAGCGTCCTCGGCTCCAGAGGCAATCAGCCCCAGCATTTT
d_gene: -; v_gene: TRBV27; abundance: -; j_gene: TRBJ1-5; CDR3aa: CASSLMEGQPQHF; CDR3nt: TGTGCCAGCAGCCTCATGGAGGGTCAGCCCCAGCATTTT
d_gene: -; v_gene: TRBV3-1; abundance: -; j_gene: TRBJ1-2; CDR3aa: CASSQDRSYTF; CDR3nt: TGTGCCAGCAGCCAAGATCGGAGCTACACCTTC
d_gene: TRBD1; v_gene: TRBV20-1; abundance: -; j_gene: TRBJ2-1; CDR3aa: CSARGQGSYNEQFF; CDR3nt: TGCAGTGCTAGAGGACAGGGCTCCTACAATGAGCAGTTCTTC
d_gene: -; v_gene: TRBV12-3/TRBV12-4; abundance: -; j_gene: TRBJ1-4; CDR3aa: CASSFRRTTNEKLFF; CDR3nt: TGTGCCAGCAGTTTTAGGCGAACAACTAATGAAAAACTGTTTTTT
d_gene: -; v_gene: TRBV30; abundance: -; j_gene: TRBJ1-2; CDR3aa: CAWSVRPGDGYTF; CDR3nt: TGTGCCTGGAGTGTACGTCCCGGGGATGGCTACACCTTC
d_gene: TRBD1; v_gene: TRBV29-1; abundance: -; j_gene: TRBJ1-1; CDR3aa: CSVEARQGNTEAFF; CDR3nt: TGCAGCGTTGAAGCGCGACAGGGGAACACTGAAGCTTTCTTT
d_gene: -; v_gene: TRBV28; abundance: -; j_gene: TRBJ1-2; CDR3aa: CASSTDANYGYTF; CDR3nt: TGTGCCAGCAGTACCGACGCTAACTATGGCTACACCTTC
d_gene: TRBD2; v_gene: TRBV27; abundance: -; j_gene: TRBJ2-5; CDR3aa: CASRPGLAVVQETQYF; CDR3nt: TGTGCCAGCAGACCGGGACTAGCGGTCGTCCAAGAGACCCAGTACTTC
d_gene: TRBD2; v_gene: TRBV3-1; abundance: -; j_gene: TRBJ2-3; CDR3aa: CAPRPSGITDTQYF; CDR3nt: TGTGCTCCTCGGCCTAGCGGAATCACAGATACGCAGTATTTT
d_gene: -; v_gene: TRBV4-2; abundance: -; j_gene: TRBJ2-3; CDR3aa: CASSSLYRGNPDTQYF; CDR3nt: TGTGCCAGCAGCTCGCTTTATAGGGGCAACCCAGATACGCAGTATTTT
d_gene: -; v_gene: TRBV6-1; abundance: -; j_gene: TRBJ1-5; CDR3aa: CASSSGSVGNQPQHF; CDR3nt: TGTGCCAGCAGTAGCGGGAGTGTTGGCAATCAGCCCCAGCATTTT
d_gene: -; v_gene: TRBV6-5; abundance: -; j_gene: TRBJ1-6; CDR3aa: CASSYGRGVSPLHF; CDR3nt: TGTGCCAGCAGTTACGGCAGGGGCGTTTCACCCCTCCACTTT
d_gene: TRBD1; v_gene: TRBV19; abundance: -; j_gene: TRBJ1-5; CDR3aa: CASSLRQGTQPQHF; CDR3nt: TGTGCCAGTAGTCTACGACAGGGGACTCAGCCCCAGCATTTT
d_gene: TRBD1; v_gene: TRBV3-1; abundance: -; j_gene: TRBJ1-6; CDR3aa: CASGGQFNSPLHF; CDR3nt: TGTGCCAGCGGGGGACAGTTTAATTCACCCCTCCACTTT
d_gene: -; v_gene: TRBV28; abundance: -; j_gene: TRBJ1-1; CDR3aa: CASSRLGAFF; CDR3nt: TGTGCCAGCAGTCGTCTGGGAGCTTTCTTT
d_gene: TRBD2; v_gene: TRBV12-3/TRBV12-4; abundance: -; j_gene: TRBJ2-1; CDR3aa: CASSYTILAAADNEQFF; CDR3nt: TGTGCCAGCAGCTACACTATACTAGCGGCGGCGGACAATGAGCAGTTCTTC
d_gene: TRBD2; v_gene: TRBV20-1; abundance: -; j_gene: TRBJ2-5; CDR3aa: CSARRLAGGLVETQYF; CDR3nt: TGCAGTGCTAGAAGACTAGCGGGGGGGCTAGTGGAGACCCAGTACTTC
d_gene: TRBD1; v_gene: TRBV20-1; abundance: -; j_gene: TRBJ2-5; CDR3aa: CSARRGQGHKETQYF; CDR3nt: TGCAGTGCTAGGAGAGGACAGGGGCATAAGGAGACCCAGTACTTC
d_gene: -; v_gene: TRBV11-2; abundance: -; j_gene: TRBJ2-3; CDR3aa: CASSSDNGLGTDTQYF; CDR3nt: TGTGCCAGCAGCTCGGACAACGGACTGGGCACAGATACGCAGTATTTT
d_gene: TRBD2; v_gene: TRBV27; abundance: -; j_gene: TRBJ2-5; CDR3aa: CASSPKTSGRETQYF; CDR3nt: TGTGCCAGCAGTCCCAAGACTAGCGGGAGAGAGACCCAGTACTTC
d_gene: -; v_gene: TRBV29-1; abundance: -; j_gene: TRBJ1-2; CDR3aa: CSVKRGLGYTF; CDR3nt: TGCAGCGTCAAGAGGGGTCTCGGCTACACCTTC
d_gene: TRBD1; v_gene: TRBV15; abundance: -; j_gene: TRBJ2-3; CDR3aa: CATSRGQGGADTQYF; CDR3nt: TGTGCCACCAGCAGAGGACAGGGGGGAGCAGATACGCAGTATTTT
d_gene: TRBD2; v_gene: TRBV13; abundance: -; j_gene: TRBJ2-1; CDR3aa: CASSLLRVAGGRGDEQFF; CDR3nt: TGTGCCAGCAGCCTGCTGAGAGTAGCGGGAGGCCGAGGCGATGAGCAGTTCTTC
d_gene: TRBD1; v_gene: TRBV19; abundance: -; j_gene: TRBJ2-7; CDR3aa: CASKSRQGPSYEQYF; CDR3nt: TGTGCCAGTAAGTCCCGACAGGGGCCATCCTACGAGCAGTACTTC